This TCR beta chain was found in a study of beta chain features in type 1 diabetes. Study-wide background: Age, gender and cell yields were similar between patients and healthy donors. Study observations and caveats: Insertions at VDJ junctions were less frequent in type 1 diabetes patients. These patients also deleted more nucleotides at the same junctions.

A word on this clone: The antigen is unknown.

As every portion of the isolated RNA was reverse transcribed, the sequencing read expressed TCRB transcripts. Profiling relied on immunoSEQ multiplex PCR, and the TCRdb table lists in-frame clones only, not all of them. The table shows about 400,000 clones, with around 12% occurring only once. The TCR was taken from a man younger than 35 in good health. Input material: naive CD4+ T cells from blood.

The CDR3 region has the DNA TGTGCCAGCAGCATAGACAGGGGGCGGAAGACCCAGTACTTC. Translated, it gives CASSIDRGRKTQYF. This sequence joins TRBV5-4 and TRBJ2-5; 10 positions match TRBD1. CDR3 length equals 14 residues. CDR1 SGHNT and CDR2 YYREEE come from the germline V gene (reference sequence). V was pared by 4 bases and J by 6 bases, with 6 bases of the junction left unmatched.